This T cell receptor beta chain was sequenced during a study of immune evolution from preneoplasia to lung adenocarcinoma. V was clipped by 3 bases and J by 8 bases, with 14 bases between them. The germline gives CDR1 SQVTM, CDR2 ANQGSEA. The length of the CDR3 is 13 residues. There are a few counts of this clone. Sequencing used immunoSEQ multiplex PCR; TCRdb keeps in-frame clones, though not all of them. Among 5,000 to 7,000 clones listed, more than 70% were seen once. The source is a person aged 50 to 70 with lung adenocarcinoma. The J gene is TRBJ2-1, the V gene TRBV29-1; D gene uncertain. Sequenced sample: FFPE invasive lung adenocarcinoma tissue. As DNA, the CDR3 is TGCAGCGTTGACCGCTCCCCGGTTGATGAGCAGTTCTTC. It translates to CSVDRSPVDEQFF.